The rows below give T cell receptor beta chains drawn from one sample of a study of cytomegalovirus exposure and HLA in healthy donors. TCRdb keeps only in-frame clones here, not all; method: immunoSEQ multiplex PCR. The repertoire holds under 200,000 clones, with 65% to 85% as singletons. Sequencing used PBMCs. These receptors originate from a man between 60 and 75 years old in good health and CMV-seronegative. The conserved cysteine and the conserved F or W are not part of the CDR3 here.

J gene,V gene,CDR3 protein
TRBJ1-2,TRBV18,ASSPPGQGHGYT
TRBJ2-7,TRBV7-8,ASSLATAGQLTEQY
TRBJ1-5,TRBV28,ASSPRGRSNQPQH
TRBJ2-5,TRBV5-1,ASSPGEGARTQY
TRBJ2-7,TRBV27,ASRLAGGVSYEQY
TRBJ2-3,TRBV28,ASRTRADLAGGPSDTQY
TRBJ1-5,TRBV7-6,ASSSTGGSNQPQH
TRBJ2-2,TRBV27,ASKPGQGNTGELF
TRBJ2-7,TRBV6-1,ASSPGTGGTYEQY
TRBJ2-7,TRBV20-1,STDRGPEQY
TRBJ1-2,TRBV7-9,ASSSQGPYGYT
TRBJ1-1,TRBV9,ASSVTPTGDFEAF
TRBJ1-2,TRBV4-3,ASSHERGSYGYT
TRBJ1-1,TRBV29-1,SVENGGREAF
TRBJ1-3,TRBV6-5,ASSYSIRGSGNTIY
TRBJ2-1,TRBV4-3,ASSQEWATYYNEQF
TRBJ2-1,TRBV2,ASSEDLAGRRNEQF
TRBJ2-1,TRBV5-4,ASRNLRDRVRTYNEQF
TRBJ2-5,TRBV7-2,ASSPGAGGPKTQY
TRBJ2-3,TRBV5-6,ASSFGLPAGDTQY
TRBJ2-2,TRBV19,ASIPPASGANTGELF
TRBJ2-3,TRBV27,ASSPLGDTDTQY
TRBJ2-7,TRBV9,ASSVGDRGLQY
TRBJ2-7,TRBV6-5,ASSYGQGAYEQY
TRBJ2-4,TRBV28,ASSSHRGRGTKNIQY
TRBJ2-3,TRBV5-6,ASSSGTGWADTQY
-,TRBV6-4,ASSELASYEQY
TRBJ2-7,TRBV6-1,ASRLYYEQY
TRBJ1-1,TRBV2,ASSDDEPGQGRSTEAF
TRBJ2-5,TRBV6-5,ASSWGPGGLQETQY
TRBJ2-7,TRBV27,ASTISGTGVSEQY
TRBJ2-3,TRBV7-2,ASSTGTVTGNTQY
TRBJ2-5,TRBV19,ASSSLGLQY
TRBJ2-5,TRBV28,ASRPRGGPRETQY
TRBJ2-1,TRBV21-1,ASSLDPVIAGGFGEQF
TRBJ1-6,TRBV7-6,ASSFESYNSPLH
TRBJ2-7,TRBV28,ASSLPMLGEQY
TRBJ2-1,TRBV25-1,ASSTTPGTSGSLNEQF
TRBJ1-1,TRBV5-4,ASSDRATEAF
TRBJ2-7,TRBV7-8,ASSLLPRGRGHEQY
TRBJ2-7,TRBV7-8,ASSLARDTYEQY
TRBJ1-5,TRBV29-1,SASEARDQPQH
TRBJ2-2,TRBV13,ASRPGLGPNTGELF
TRBJ2-2,TRBV4-1,ASRIQGANTGELF
TRBJ2-7,TRBV29-1,SVQWVTDHEQY
-,TRBV7-6,ASSPSPGVSYEQY
TRBJ1-5,TRBV2,ASSRGQGPYQPQH
TRBJ2-5,TRBV19,ASSPGKAGAGETQY
TRBJ2-3,TRBV9,ASSVGAGLPDTQY
TRBJ1-5,TRBV28,AARGGVGGSPQH
TRBJ1-1,TRBV6-5,ASSYSSEQSTEAF
TRBJ2-3,TRBV7-9,ASSLGGTGGDTQY
TRBJ2-7,TRBV7-2,ASSKTGGDLSEQY
TRBJ2-7,TRBV6-1,ASFLLAGTSYEQY